This TCR beta chain was recorded in a study of low-dose radiotherapy and immunotherapy resistance in tumors. This clonotype was seen many times. Documented time point: after trial treatment. As for treatment: LDRT plus nivolumab, ipilimumab, low-dose cyclophosphamide and aspirin (RACIN trial). The therapy administered to donors comprised nivolumab, ipilimumab, aspirin, low-dose cyclophosphamide and low-dose radiotherapy. Both TCRalpha and TCRbeta chains were reverse transcribed with V-gene-specific primers. Both a constant-region primer and a V-primer adapter served to amplify TCRs across roughly 20 PCR cycles. From the reads, TCRdb called clonotypes with MiXCR, one entry per CDR3 protein. The table lists 35,000 to 50,000 distinct CDR3 sequences, around 25% of them singletons, with about 9.5% in the top ten. CDR1 is MDHEN and CDR2 is SYDVKM in the germline V gene. The CDR3 runs to 15 residues. Trimming took 6 bases from V and 1 from J; bases not matched to a gene: 8.

This chain joins TRBV28 and TRBJ2-5; 7 nucleotides line up with TRBD1. The specimen comprised PBMCs, sampled after low-dose radiotherapy plus immunotherapy. The clonotype was recovered from a male donor with prostate cancer. The CDR3: CASRTTGQLQETQYF. The CDR3 region has the DNA TGTGCCAGCAGGACTACGGGACAGCTCCAAGAGACCCAGTACTTC.